This is a list of T cell receptor beta chains from one sample in a study of T-cell reconstitution after alpha-beta-depleted transplantation in children. Each CDR3 protein is one row after TCRdb ran MiXCR on the PCR reads. The table lists 40,000 to 60,000 distinct CDR3 sequences, approximately 9.2% of them singletons. This material consisted of PBMCs, mostly from graft donor cells, taken 60 days after TCRalphabeta/CD19-depleted stem cell transplant. The receptors come from a male patient aged 2-15 years who had a stem cell transplant for chronic granulomatous disease, so the T cells may come from the graft donor. The CDR3 runs from the conserved cysteine through the conserved F or W. A D gene is named only where the DNA matches it firmly. Rows give clone size only sometimes, using once, few, many, or a class for an expanded clone.

18,TRBV9,NA,NA,TRBJ2-6,TGTGCCAGCAGCGTAGGAGGCCTGTCGGGGCGTAGGGCCAACGTCCTGACTTTC,CASSVGGLSGRRANVLTF
18,TRBV3-1,TRBD2,many,TRBJ2-1,TGTGCCAGCAGCCCCCATCCCCTCCTCCCAGCGGGAGGCGATGAGCAGTTCTTC,CASSPHPLLPAGGDEQFF
16,TRBV29-1,TRBD2,many,TRBJ2-7,TGCAGCGTTGGACGGACTAGCGGGAGTGCGTCCTACGAGCAGTACTTC,CSVGRTSGSASYEQYF
15,TRBV20-1,TRBD2,many,TRBJ2-3,TGCAGTGCCCCGGGACTAGCGGGAGTCACAGATACGCAGTATTTT,CSAPGLAGVTDTQYF
12,TRBV6-1,NA,few,TRBJ1-2,TGTGCCAGCGCTGACAGGTTAAATGGCTACACCTTC,CASADRLNGYTF
16,TRBV11-3,NA,few,TRBJ1-6,TGTGCCAGCAGCTCAACGTCCGCTAAAGGGGATTCACCCCTCCACTTT,CASSSTSAKGDSPLHF
14,TRBV7-2,NA,few,TRBJ2-2,TGTGCCAGCAGCTTAACGTGGACAGCCGGGGAGCTGTTTTTT,CASSLTWTAGELFF
14,TRBV24-1,NA,medium-sized,TRBJ1-2,TGTGCCACCAGTGAACCTGACAGGCGCCATGGCTACACCTTC,CATSEPDRRHGYTF
15,TRBV5-1,NA,few,TRBJ1-6,TGCGCCAGCAGCTTTCTGGAAGCGGCTAATTCACCCCTCCACTTT,CASSFLEAANSPLHF
15,TRBV20-1,NA,few,TRBJ1-4,TGCAGTGCTACCATCGACAGTGCAACTAATGAAAAACTGTTTTTT,CSATIDSATNEKLFF
15,TRBV7-2,NA,many,TRBJ2-1,TGTGCCAGCAGCCCTACAAGGGGGGTATACAATGAGCAGTTCTTC,CASSPTRGVYNEQFF